This passage covers 19 T cell receptor beta chains from one sample sequenced in a study of T cell changes during pregnancy in multiple sclerosis. Libraries were prepared by immunoSEQ multiplex PCR; TCRdb keeps only in-frame clonotypes and omits some of them. The sample lists 55,000 to 70,000 clones, about 90% seen once, with roughly 1.4% in the top ten. Source: peripheral blood, taken in the third trimester of pregnancy. Every receptor here comes from a female donor in good health, enrolled as a control in a pregnancy study.

The chain recombines TRBV30 with TRBJ2-2; no clear D. Germline CDR1 reads GTSNPN; CDR2 reads SVGIG (reference sequence). Trimming took 2 bases from V and 5 from J, leaving 6 bases between them. The CDR3 spans 12 residues. The CDR3 loop reads CAWSSPTGELFF. CDR3 nucleotide sequence: TGTGCCTGGAGTTCCCCAACCGGGGAGCTGTTTTTT.

This chain uses TRBV19 with TRBJ2-1, with 16 bases that match TRBD2. V lost 7 bases, J lost 10 bases, and 7 bases stayed unmatched. Germline lookup yields CDR1 LNHDA and CDR2 SQIVND (reference sequence). This CDR3 is built from 15 residues. CDR3 loop: CASIPGLAGGREQFF. The CDR3 nucleotides are TGTGCCAGTATCCCGGGACTAGCGGGGGGGCGGGAGCAGTTCTTC.

This clone has a single count. The CDR3: CASSLGDTGNTIYF. CDR3 nucleotide sequence: TGTGCCAGCAGCTTGGGGGACACTGGAAACACCATATATTTT. The chain combines TRBV5-6 with TRBJ1-3; D might be TRBD1 (6 bases). Germline assignment: CDR1 SGHDT and CDR2 YYEEEE. This CDR3 has 14 amino acids. Between the trimmed V and J ends, which lost 0 bases and 2 bases, there was a span of 6 bases. The full variable domain, completed using reference TRBV5-6 and TRBJ1-3, is DAGVTQSPTHLIKTRGQQVTLRCSPKSGHDTVSWYQQALGQGPQFIFQYYEEEERQRGNFPDRFSGHQFPNYSSELNVNALLLGDSALYLCASSLGDTGNTIYFGEGSWLTVV.

CDR3 DNA sequence: TGCGCCAGCAGCACCGGACAGAACTATGGCTACACCTTC. Its protein product is CASSTGQNYGYTF. The chain has TRBV5-1 and TRBJ1-2, with a tentative D call TRBD1 (6 bases). Germline assignment: CDR1 SGHRS and CDR2 YFSETQ. Deletions cut 4 bases from V and 2 bases from J, with 9 bases between. The CDR3 has 13 amino acids.

This clone appeared once. This chain links TRBV6-6 with TRBJ2-3; perhaps TRBD2 as D (6 bases). Trimming removed 4 bases from V and 0 bases from J, with 8 bases in between. This CDR3 region has 14 residues. Germline CDR1 and CDR2: MNHNY and SVGAGI (reference sequence). In DNA form, the CDR3 reads TGTGCCAGCAGTTTCGGGAGAAGCACAGATACGCAGTATTTT. It is translated as CASSFGRSTDTQYF.

The V gene is TRBV6-1, the J gene TRBJ1-2; TRBD1 might be the D (6 bases). V was clipped by 2 bases and J by 4 bases, with 14 bases between them. CDR1 and CDR2 from the germline V gene are MNHNS and SASEGT. The CDR3 has 15 amino acids. The CDR3 bases are TGTGCCAGCAGTGAATCGGAGGGGGGGGTCTATGGCTACACCTTC. Its translation: CASSESEGGVYGYTF.

The rearrangement uses TRBV7-3 and TRBJ1-6, with D possibly being TRBD1 (5 bases). This CDR3 contains 14 residues. Per germline, CDR1 SGHTA and CDR2 FQGTGA. V gave up 4 bases and J gave up 6 bases, with 10 bases separating them. The CDR3 loop reads CASSYSGGNSPLHF. As DNA, the CDR3 is TGTGCCAGCAGCTACAGCGGGGGTAATTCACCCCTCCACTTT.

The chain's CDR3 is CASSFSGGTDTQYF. In nucleotides, the CDR3 is TGTGCCAGCAGCTTTAGCGGAGGCACAGATACGCAGTATTTT. The V and J genes are TRBV7-9 and TRBJ2-3, with a possible D match to TRBD2 (6 bases). V gave up 3 bases and J gave up 1 base, with 8 bases separating them. The CDR3 consists of 14 residues. Germline values: CDR1 SEHNR, CDR2 FQNEAQ (reference sequence).

The chain employs TRBV5-6 and TRBJ2-3; D is perhaps TRBD1 (5 bases). CDR3 length equals 11 residues. Looked up from germline, CDR1 is SGHDT and CDR2 is YYEEEE. The V and J ends lost 7 bases and 5 bases respectively, with 8 bases between them. The CDR3 sequence is CASAQGDTQYF. In DNA form, the CDR3 reads TGTGCCAGCGCCCAGGGAGATACGCAGTATTTT. Full variable domain (remainder filled in from reference TRBV5-6 and TRBJ2-3): DAGVTQSPTHLIKTRGQQVTLRCSPKSGHDTVSWYQQALGQGPQFIFQYYEEEERQRGNFPDRFSGHQFPNYSSELNVNALLLGDSALYLCASAQGDTQYFGPGTRLTVL.

The V gene is TRBV5-1, the J gene TRBJ2-7, with 7 bases fitting TRBD2. Germline assignment: CDR1 SGHRS and CDR2 YFSETQ. Trimming at V came to 0 bases and at J to 2 bases, leaving 5 bases not matched to a gene. The CDR3 totals 15 residues. The CDR3 sequence is CASSLAVGGAYEQYF. CDR3 coding DNA: TGCGCCAGCAGCTTGGCCGTGGGAGGGGCCTACGAGCAGTACTTC.

The rearrangement uses TRBV7-3 and TRBJ1-1; weak D call: TRBD1 (5 bases). Germline V gene lookup returns CDR1 SGHTA and CDR2 FQGTGA. V lost 1 base and J lost 0, with 12 bases in between. CDR3 length equals 16 residues. CDR3: CASSLRGGFLNTEAFF. CDR3 coding DNA: TGTGCCAGCAGCTTAAGGGGCGGATTCCTGAACACTGAAGCTTTCTTT.

This clone was detected once. This chain uses TRBV7-2 with TRBJ1-3; no clear D gene. V gave up 1 base and J gave up 0 bases, with 7 bases separating them. Germline CDR1 is SGHTA and CDR2 is FQGNSA. The CDR3 length is 15 residues. The DNA of the CDR3 is TGTGCCAGCAGCTTAGACAGCGGCTCTGGAAACACCATATATTTT. It encodes CASSLDSGSGNTIYF.

The rearrangement links TRBV4-3 to TRBJ2-1; 9 bases are a match to TRBD2. CDR3 length: 18 residues. Germline CDR1 is LGHNA and CDR2 is YSLEER. With 4 bases clipped from V and 9 bases from J, the junction kept 19 bases outside the gene matches. The CDR3 sequence is CASSPSRGLARTGGEQFF. For the CDR3, the DNA is TGCGCCAGCAGCCCCAGCAGGGGACTAGCCAGGACCGGGGGTGAGCAGTTCTTC.

The chain has TRBV7-2 and TRBJ1-2; tentative D call: TRBD1 (5 bases). The V end lost 2 bases, the J end lost 8 bases, and 9 bases lay between the germline ends. The CDR3 covers 12 residues. The germline gives CDR1 SGHTA, CDR2 FQGNSA. CDR3 DNA: TGTGCCAGCAGCTTAAACAGGCAAGGCTACACCTTC. Translated, it gives CASSLNRQGYTF.

The chain carries TRBV27 and TRBJ2-3, with D perhaps matching TRBD1 (5 bases). The V gene lost 3 bases and the J gene lost 4 bases, with 8 bases spanning the gap. The CDR3 covers 13 residues. CDR1 and CDR2 (germline): MNHEY, SMNVEV (reference sequence). This chain's CDR3 is CASSLGPADTQYF. The CDR3 bases are TGTGCCAGCAGTTTGGGGCCCGCAGATACGCAGTATTTT.

The V call is TRBV14, the J call TRBJ1-1, with D possibly TRBD1 on 6 matching bases. The germline V gene has CDR1 SGHDN and CDR2 FVKESK. The CDR3 sequence is 12 residues long. Trimming removed 4 bases from V and 13 bases from J, with 16 bases in between. CDR3 DNA: TGTGCCAGCAGCCCCGGACCCTCAGGGGTTTTCTTT. Its protein product is CASSPGPSGVFF.

The genes are TRBV4-1 and TRBJ1-1; D is unclear. CDR3 length equals 15 residues. V was trimmed by 3 bases and J by 2 bases, leaving 13 bases between them. CDR1 MGHRA and CDR2 YSYEKL come from the germline V gene. The DNA for the CDR3 is TGCGCCAGCAGCCAGAGTCGTGGCGGCAACACTGAAGCTTTCTTT. Amino acid sequence: CASSQSRGGNTEAFF.

The gene calls are TRBV19 and TRBJ1-2; a possible D gene is TRBD1 (6 bases). The germline V gene encodes CDR1 LNHDA and CDR2 SQIVND (reference sequence). Trimming left V 6 bases short and J 4 bases short, with 18 bases between. The length of the CDR3 is 15 residues. CDR3 sequence reads: CASRNPRGVGYGYTF. The CDR3 DNA is TGTGCCAGTAGAAACCCCAGGGGTGTCGGCTATGGCTACACCTTC.

The V and J genes are TRBV9 and TRBJ2-5; TRBD1 matches 7 bases. The ends lost 6 bases at V and 5 bases at J; junction bases unmatched: 13. The germline CDR1 and CDR2 sequences are SGDLS and YYNGEE. The CDR3 runs 15 residues. The CDR3 reads CASNPGQALRETQYF. DNA for the CDR3: TGTGCCAGCAATCCAGGACAGGCCCTCAGGGAGACCCAGTACTTC.